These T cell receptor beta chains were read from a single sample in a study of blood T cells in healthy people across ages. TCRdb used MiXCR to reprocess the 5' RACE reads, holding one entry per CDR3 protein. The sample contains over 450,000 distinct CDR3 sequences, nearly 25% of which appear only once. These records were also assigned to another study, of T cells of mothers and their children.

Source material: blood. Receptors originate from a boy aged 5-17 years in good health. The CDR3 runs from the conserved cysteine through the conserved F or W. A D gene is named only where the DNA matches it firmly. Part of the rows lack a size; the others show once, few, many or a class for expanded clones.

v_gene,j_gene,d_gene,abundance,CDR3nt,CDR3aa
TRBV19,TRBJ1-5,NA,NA,TGTGCCAGTAGTATTGGGGGGCATAGCAATCAGCCCCAGCATTTT,CASSIGGHSNQPQHF
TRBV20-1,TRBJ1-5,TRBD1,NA,TGCAGTGCTACCCCAGGGGGCGGCAATCAGCCCCAGCATTTT,CSATPGGGNQPQHF
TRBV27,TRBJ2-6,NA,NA,TGTGCCAGCAGTGACCGCCTGAACGTCCTGACTTTC,CASSDRLNVLTF
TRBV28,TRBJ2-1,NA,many,TGTGCCAGCAGTTTGCCAGACAATGAGCAGTTCTTC,CASSLPDNEQFF
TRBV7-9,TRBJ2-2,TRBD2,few,TGTGCCAGCAGCTCACTAGCGGCACACACCGGGGAGCTGTTTTTT,CASSSLAAHTGELFF
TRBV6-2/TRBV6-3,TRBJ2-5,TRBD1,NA,TGTGCCAGCAGTTACCGTCATACAGGGGGCCAAGAGACCCAGTACTTC,CASSYRHTGGQETQYF
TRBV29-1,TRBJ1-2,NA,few,TGCAGCGTTCGACACACAGGGCCGAACTATGGCTACACCTTC,CSVRHTGPNYGYTF
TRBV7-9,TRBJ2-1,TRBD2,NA,TGTGCCGGCGCGGGGACTAGCGGGCTGAATGAGCAGTTCTTC,CAGAGTSGLNEQFF
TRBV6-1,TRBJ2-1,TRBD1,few,TGTGCCAGCAGTAGAGAGGGGGCAAAGTCCTACAATGAGCAGTTCTTC,CASSREGAKSYNEQFF
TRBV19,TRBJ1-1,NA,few,TGTGCCAGTAGTATAGATCGAGCAGGTGAAGCTTTCTTT,CASSIDRAGEAFF
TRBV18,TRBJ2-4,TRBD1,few,TGTGCCAGCTCACCGGGACAGGGCTTAAACATTCAGTACTTC,CASSPGQGLNIQYF
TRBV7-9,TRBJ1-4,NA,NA,TGTGCCAGCAGCTCGGAGGGGGGAAAACTGTTTTTT,CASSSEGGKLFF
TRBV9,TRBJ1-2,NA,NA,TGTGCCAGCAGCGTAGACTTAGGGGCCTCCTATGGCTACACCTTC,CASSVDLGASYGYTF
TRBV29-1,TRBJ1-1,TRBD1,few,TGCAGCGTTGAGGACAGGGGTCGAGCTTTCTTT,CSVEDRGRAFF
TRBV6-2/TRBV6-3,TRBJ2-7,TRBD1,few,TGTGCCAGCAGAAGGGACAGTATGCACGAGCAGTACTTC,CASRRDSMHEQYF
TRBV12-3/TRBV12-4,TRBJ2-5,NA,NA,TGTGCCAGCGGTCGGGAGCAAGAGACCCAGTACTTC,CASGREQETQYF
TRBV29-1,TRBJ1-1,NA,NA,TGCAGCGTTGATCAGGCGCCAGGGGACACTGAAGCTTTCTTT,CSVDQAPGDTEAFF
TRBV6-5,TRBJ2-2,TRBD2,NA,TGTGCCAGCAAACGGGAGGTTAACACCGGGGAGCTGTTTTTT,CASKREVNTGELFF
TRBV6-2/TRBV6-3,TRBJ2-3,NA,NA,TGTGCCAGCAGTTACCGGGTCGACACAGATACGCAGTATTTT,CASSYRVDTDTQYF
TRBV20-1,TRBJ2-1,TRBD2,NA,TGCAGTGCGTCAGCGGGAGTGGTCAATGAGCAGTTCTTC,CSASAGVVNEQFF
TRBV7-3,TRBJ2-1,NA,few,TGTGCCAGCAGCCTCACCGATGTCGGGACAAAGCAGTTCTTC,CASSLTDVGTKQFF
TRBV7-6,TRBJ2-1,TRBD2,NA,TGTGCCAGCTTACCTAACGGCGGGAGGGTGCCCCACAATGAGCAGTTCTTC,CASLPNGGRVPHNEQFF
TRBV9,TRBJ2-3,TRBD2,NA,TGTGCCAGCAGCGGCGCGGGGGGGACCCCCACAGATACGCAGTATTTT,CASSGAGGTPTDTQYF
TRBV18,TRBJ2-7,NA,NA,TGTGCCAGCTCATCCTCTCCCTACGAGCAGTACTTC,CASSSSPYEQYF
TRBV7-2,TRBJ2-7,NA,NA,TGTGCCAGCAGCTTACGGACAGAGGTAACCTACGAGCAGTACTTC,CASSLRTEVTYEQYF
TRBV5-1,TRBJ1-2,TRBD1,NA,TGCGCCAGCAGCTTGACCCGACAGGGCTATGGCTACACCTTC,CASSLTRQGYGYTF
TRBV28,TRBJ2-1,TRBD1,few,TGTGCCGGCAGTGGTACTCGGGGGACAGGGTTCTACAATGAGCAGTTCTTC,CAGSGTRGTGFYNEQFF
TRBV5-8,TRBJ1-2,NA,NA,TGTGCCAGCAGTGGAAACCGGAGGGGAGGCTACACCTTC,CASSGNRRGGYTF
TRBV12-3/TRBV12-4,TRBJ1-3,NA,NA,TGTGCCTCCACTCCTGGAAACACCATATATTTT,CASTPGNTIYF
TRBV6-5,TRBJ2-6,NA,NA,TGTGCCAGCAGTTACAGCTGGGCCCAGAGCTCTGGGGCCAACGCCCTGACTTTC,CASSYSWAQSSGANALTF
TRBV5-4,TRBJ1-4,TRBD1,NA,TGTGCCAGCAGCTTGGGGGGACAGGCTGATGAAAAACTGTTTTTT,CASSLGGQADEKLFF
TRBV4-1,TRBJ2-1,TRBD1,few,TGCGCCAGCAGCCAATCCGGGACAGGGGGCAGAGGGCAGTTCTTC,CASSQSGTGGRGQFF
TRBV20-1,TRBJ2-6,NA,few,TGCAGTGCTAGAGATCGGGGGCCCTCGAGGGGGGCCAACGTCCTGACTTTC,CSARDRGPSRGANVLTF
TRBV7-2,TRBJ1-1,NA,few,TGTGCCAGCAATACCGACAGGAACACTGAAGCTTTCTTT,CASNTDRNTEAFF
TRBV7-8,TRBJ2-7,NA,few,TGTGCCAGCAGCCTCAGGAGTACCTACGAGCAGTACTTC,CASSLRSTYEQYF
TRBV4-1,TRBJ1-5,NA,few,TGCGCCAGCAGCCAAGCTACAGGGACCTATCAGCCCCAGCATTTT,CASSQATGTYQPQHF
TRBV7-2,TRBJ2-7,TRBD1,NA,TGTGCCAGCAGTTCTATTTCGGGACAGTCCTACGAGCAGTACTTC,CASSSISGQSYEQYF
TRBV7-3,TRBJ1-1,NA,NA,TGTGCCAGCAGCTTAGAGGGAGGACAGTATACTGAAGCTTTCTTT,CASSLEGGQYTEAFF
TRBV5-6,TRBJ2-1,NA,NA,TGTGCCAGCACCTCCAGTCCAGCCGACGGTGAGCAGTTCTTC,CASTSSPADGEQFF
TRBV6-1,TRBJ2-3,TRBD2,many,TGTGCCAGCAGTGAACTAGCGGGGGGGCCAGATACGCAGTATTTT,CASSELAGGPDTQYF
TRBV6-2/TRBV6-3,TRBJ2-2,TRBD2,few,TGTGCCAGCAGTTACAGCGGGAGAGACACCGGGGAGCTGTTTTTT,CASSYSGRDTGELFF
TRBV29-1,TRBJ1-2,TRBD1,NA,TGCAGCGTTGAAGGTGGGACAGCCCTCGCTAACTATGGCTACACCTTC,CSVEGGTALANYGYTF
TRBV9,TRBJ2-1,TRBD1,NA,TGTGCCAGCAGCGTAGAAGGGACAGGGAGTTACAATGAGCAGTTCTTC,CASSVEGTGSYNEQFF
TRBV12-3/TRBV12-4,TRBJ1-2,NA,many,TGTGCCAGCAGTTTGGCAGGGTTGAGCTATGGCTACACCTTC,CASSLAGLSYGYTF
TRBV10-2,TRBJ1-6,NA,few,TGCGCCAGCAGCCCCGCGGGGGCAAGGAATTCACCCCTCCACTTT,CASSPAGARNSPLHF
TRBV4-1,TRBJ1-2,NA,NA,TGCGCCAGCAGCCAAGACCCGCCCTCACCAACGAATGGCTACACCTTC,CASSQDPPSPTNGYTF